The entry that follows covers one T cell receptor (beta chain) sequence. Its antigen is not known. The data originate from a study of T cell responses to AZD1222 COVID-19 vaccine. Whole-study findings and limits: Along spike, vaccine-associated CD4 TCRs were found throughout, with dominance at 160-218 and 743-854.

The repertoire was sequenced with immunoSEQ multiplex PCR; TCRdb's copy has only in-frame clones and lacks some. Of about 130,000 clones listed, around 90% are singletons. The sequence was obtained from an adult in good health. The material sequenced was peripheral blood, taken on day 0 of AZD1222 vaccination.

As DNA, the CDR3 is TGTGCCAGCAGTGGGAGCTCCAAAGGCTACACCTTC. It is translated as CASSGSSKGYTF. The chain couples TRBV2 to TRBJ1-2; D remains unclear. The CDR3 runs 12 residues. CDR1 is SNHLY and CDR2 is FYNNEI in the germline V gene. V gave up 4 bases and J gave up 8 bases, with 11 bases separating them.